This passage covers 3 T cell receptor beta chains from one sample sequenced in a study of cytomegalovirus exposure and HLA in healthy donors. Primers included in the PCR were 60 Vbeta and 13 Jbeta primers. The method was immunoSEQ multiplex PCR; TCRdb's version includes in-frame clones alone and lacks a portion of them. This table holds some 220,000 clones, 70% to 80% found once. The material sequenced was PBMCs. These receptors originate from a woman between 55 and 75 years old in good health and CMV-seropositive.

The V and J genes are TRBV5-4 and TRBJ1-2, with a possible D match to TRBD1 (6 bases). The germline V and J ends were trimmed by 0 bases and 7 bases, with 13 bases remaining between them. CDR1 is SGHNT, CDR2 YYREEE, per germline (reference sequence). This CDR3 is built from 14 residues. The CDR3 DNA reads TGTGCCAGCAGCTTGGCGCAGGGGCGCAGTGGCTACACCTTC. Protein: CASSLAQGRSGYTF.

This chain uses TRBV30 with TRBJ2-5; D gene uncertain. Deletions cut 7 bases from V and 0 bases from J, with 15 bases between. The CDR3 runs 14 residues. Germline V lookup: CDR1 GTSNPN, CDR2 SVGIG (reference sequence). The CDR3 coding sequence is TGTGCCTTCACCCCCCAGGCCCACCAAGAGACCCAGTACTTC. Translation gives CAFTPQAHQETQYF.

The V gene is TRBV6-5, the J gene TRBJ1-2; possibly TRBD1 for D (5 bases). Deletions cut 8 bases from V and 5 bases from J, with 15 bases between. The CDR3 runs to 13 residues. Germline values: CDR1 MNHEY, CDR2 SVGAGI. The chain's CDR3 is CASAKGHDYGYTF. The CDR3 DNA is TGTGCCAGCGCAAAGGGGCACGATTATGGCTACACCTTC.